This TCR beta chain was retrieved from a study of T cells in Graves' hyperthyroidism and ophthalmopathy (dated by TCRdb to 2018 to 2020). As for the study more broadly: Peripheral blood was sampled at the time of initial diagnosis, prior to any treatment. In addition, the study compared T-cell repertoires in thyroid tissue and in blood from about 6 Graves' hyperthyroidism patients. To identify distinguishing TCR V-J signatures, a discovery cohort of about 100 patients was used, comprising 40 to 45 with Graves' ophthalmopathy and around 60 with stable Graves' hyperthyroidism. After blood sampling, hyperthyroidism patients were treated with methimazole at a starting dose of 30 mg daily, and ophthalmopathy patients were treated with high-dose intravenous methylprednisolone. Prospective prediction of ophthalmopathy was tested in an independent validation cohort consisting of some 19 hyperthyroidism patients and about 17 patients who later progressed to ophthalmopathy. The 100 discovery patients were divided at random into training and test sets in a 7:3 ratio. The paper reports TCR Vbeta CDR3 sequencing of 130 to 150 peripheral blood samples: over 40 ophthalmopathy, 70 to 85 hyperthyroidism and around 17 progressor patients.

In the ophthalmopathy patients, disease was moderately to severely active, with a Clinical Activity Score of 3 or more, a NOSPECS grade of 4 or more, and a duration of less than 3 months. Patients with uncontrolled infections, other autoimmune diseases, pregnancy or lactation were excluded. Clinical symptoms, serum thyroxine and TRAb, thyroid ultrasound, and orbital computed tomography formed the basis for the diagnoses. PBMCs were separated from around 9.1 ml of fresh peripheral blood using Ficoll-Paque density gradient centrifugation. Total RNA was extracted using Trizol reagent, and RNA quality was assessed on an Agilent 2100 Bioanalyzer. On the study overall, not on this receptor specifically: Most expanded thyroid clonotypes (frequency above 0.001) were also found in blood, which suggests that blood repertoires may mirror thyroid immune responses. In validation, the model predicted progression to ophthalmopathy with just under 71% sensitivity and 72.22% specificity, a median of approximately 6.7 months before onset. Sample size was not statistically predetermined, and investigators were not blinded to group allocation. A model built on a 13 V-J signature distinguished ophthalmopathy from stable hyperthyroidism, reaching about 89% sensitivity and about 81% specificity in cross-validation and 80%/75% in testing.

TCR beta CDR3 regions were amplified from RNA transcripts. The TCR CDR3 was subjected to a first round of RT-PCR using the HTBI primer set and the Qiagen OneStep RT-PCR kit. The libraries were constructed in a second round of multiplex PCR and then size-selected and purified. The libraries were sequenced on an Illumina HiSeq2000 using paired-end 100 bp reads. In the authors' own workflow: Raw data were processed with SOAPnuke, discarding reads with adapters, uncalled bases, mean Phred below 15, or no exact constant-primer or identifier match. COPE v1.2.5 was used to merge the high-quality paired reads, and each unique nucleotide sequence was defined as a clonotype. MiTCR v1.1 was used to align clonotypes to the IMGT TRBV, TRBD and TRBJ reference segments. Analysis was restricted to V-J combinations with a frequency above 0.0001, which covered 99.2% of repertoires. The TCS score was defined as the ratio of F50 (clonal expansion) to E x V (chaos), calculated using BLOSUM62-based TCRdist between CDR3 peptides within each V-J. Welch's t-statistics and random forest reduced roughly 540 V-J features to 10 to 15, which were used in a naive Bayes classifier (R e1071). Through fastp at Q25 and MiXCR, TCRdb rebuilt clones from the public reads, retaining in-frame beta chains. Each entry merges the rows of one CDR3 protein and shows their most common DNA and genes. TCRdb's processing, not the authors' own work, is the source of the V and J calls. This sample has about half a million distinct CDR3 sequences in its table, and 20% to 25% of those were observed once. About 49% of the sample is held by the ten biggest clonotypes.

On this clonotype: Its antigen is not yet known. Per-base qualities were not stored, and no clone one base away is much larger.

The clonotype comes from a woman aged 70 to 79 with Graves' ophthalmopathy. Material for sequencing was blood.

The bases read TGTGCCAGCAGTTTTAGCGGGAACTACGAGCAGTACTTC. This is translated as CASSFSGNYEQYF. This chain is built from TRBV27 and TRBJ2-7, with 8 bases aligning to TRBD2. There are 13 amino acids in the CDR3, from cysteine to phenylalanine inclusive. Solely the CDR3 DNA is kept, with 39 bases framed from the first base. Unmatched junction bases come to 1, with V trimmed by 3 bases and J by 3 bases. CDR1 is given as MNHEY and CDR2 as SMNVEV, both from the germline V gene (reference sequence).